This TCR beta chain was documented in a study of OX40 agonist ivuxolimab in advanced cancers. V dropped 5 bases and J dropped 7; count of bases not matched to a gene: 5. Germline V gene sequence: CDR1 SEHNR, CDR2 FQNEAQ (reference sequence). This CDR3 has 14 amino acids. Measured with immunoSEQ multiplex PCR; TCRdb has only the in-frame clones, and not every one. The sample carries about 69,000 clones, around 90% recorded once. The clonotype was recovered from an adult with an advanced solid tumor such as melanoma, head and neck, liver or kidney cancer. This specimen was CD4+ or CD8+ T cells sorted from blood, taken in a trial of the OX40 agonist ivuxolimab. V and J are TRBV7-9 and TRBJ2-1, with 10 bases that match TRBD2. CDR3 amino acids: CASSMLAGVNEQFF. The CDR3 DNA sequence: TGTGCCAGCAGCATGCTAGCGGGAGTAAATGAGCAGTTCTTC.